This T cell receptor (beta chain) was found in a study of shared clonotypes between healthy human individuals. Whole-study context: The study drew on two women and a few men aged 18 to 49 as donors. Study-wide results and limits: Memory subsets generally showed smaller estimated richness than naive subsets did.

A few counts support this clone. Its antigen is not identified. Naive CD8 populations comprised CD45RO-negative cells positively selected for CCR7, excluding terminally differentiated effector memory CD45RA+ cells. Replicate PCRs from sorted subsets contained around 200 ng DNA, which is roughly 30,000 T cell genomes. Data came from immunoSEQ multiplex PCR; TCRdb stores just in-frame clones and leaves some out. The data show some 1,900,000 clones, about 95% seen once. Trimming stripped 3 bases from V and 2 bases from J, with 14 bases between. Germline V gene data show CDR1 as SNHLY and CDR2 as FYNNEI. This CDR3 is 15 amino acids long.

This TCR was sampled from a man aged 18 to 35 in good health. The sample comprised naive CD8+ T cells sorted from blood. J is TRBJ2-7 and V is TRBV2; D call uncertain. CDR3 sequence (DNA): TGTGCCAGCAGTGAGCCTTTCGATAAACCCTACGAGCAGTACTTC. Amino acid sequence: CASSEPFDKPYEQYF.